This TCR beta chain was observed in a study of shared clonotypes between healthy human individuals. At the level of the study: Donors had three CD4 naive, three CD4 memory, two CD8 naive and one CD8 memory plate apiece.

Study-wide points: Shared across four donors were around 5% of the naive CD4 clonotypes.

The CDR3 runs 15 residues. The germline V gene encodes CDR1 SGHTA and CDR2 FQGNSA. Trimming pared 1 base from V and 7 bases from J, leaving 17 bases between. Comment on this clone: Antigen unknown.

TCRdb's copy holds only in-frame clones and misses some; the assay was immunoSEQ multiplex PCR. The table includes roughly 2.5 million clones, around nine tenths detected once. Donors had no recently reported acute infections or vaccinations and were HIV-negative. The chain is built from TRBV7-2 and TRBJ2-7; D is unclear. The sequence was obtained from a man aged 18 to 35 in good health. Specimen: naive CD4+ T cells sorted from blood. Subset noted: CD45RA+ positively selected. The CDR3 sequence: CASSLVGNSLGEQYF. In nucleotides, the CDR3 is TGTGCCAGCAGCTTAGTGGGGAATAGCCTTGGGGAGCAGTACTTC.